The clone carrying this T cell receptor (beta chain) showed up many times. What it binds is not known. The data derive from a study of T cells in Graves' hyperthyroidism and ophthalmopathy. Study-wide background: At initial diagnosis, before any treatment had begun, peripheral blood was obtained. Points from the study as a whole: Blood held most thyroid clonotypes expanded above 0.001 frequency. Classification by a 13 V-J model distinguished ophthalmopathy from stable hyperthyroidism. The model predicted ophthalmopathy a median roughly six months before onset.

V trimming: 2 bases; J trimming: 0 bases; junction bases outside the gene matches: 4. CDR1 and CDR2 from the germline V gene are SGHTA and FQGNSA. The length of the CDR3 is 15 residues. Researchers took RNA transcripts and amplified the TCR beta CDR3 regions from them. The study used the HTBI primer set for a first-round RT-PCR of the TCR CDR3. MiXCR, run by TCRdb on the multiplex PCR reads, gives a single entry per CDR3 protein. The sample lists 400,000 or so distinct CDR3 sequences, approximately 16% occurring once. Sample: blood. This TCR was recovered from a woman aged 55-75 years with Graves' ophthalmopathy. This chain links TRBV7-2 with TRBJ2-7; TRBD1 matches at 7 bases. The CDR3 loop is CASSLQQGPSYEQYF. The CDR3 DNA is TGTGCCAGCAGCTTACAACAGGGGCCCTCCTACGAGCAGTACTTC.